These 23 T cell receptor beta chains came from one sample sequenced in a study of siplizumab effects on memory and regulatory T cells. Assay: immunoSEQ multiplex PCR; the TCRdb copy retains only in-frame clones and omits some. The sample has around 77,000 clones, about 90% seen once. The specimen sequenced was CD8+ T cells sorted from blood. These receptors were obtained from a human donor in good health.

This chain uses TRBV7-9 with TRBJ2-5; a possible D gene is TRBD1 (6 bases). CDR1 is SEHNR and CDR2 is FQNEAQ in the germline V gene (reference sequence). The CDR3 spans 15 residues. The V end lost 4 bases, the J end lost 5 bases, and 17 bases lay between the germline ends. CDR3 amino acids: CASSSLPGAGETQYF. CDR3 nucleotide sequence: TGTGCCAGCAGCTCCCTCCCAGGGGCCGGTGAGACCCAGTACTTC.

V and J are TRBV2 and TRBJ2-4; TRBD1 or TRBD2 may be the D gene (5 bases each). CDR1 is SNHLY, CDR2 FYNNEI, per germline. The CDR3 extends over 10 amino acids. V was shortened by 6 bases and J by 16 bases, with 13 bases between the two germline ends. The CDR3 sequence is CASRVGPIYF. The CDR3 DNA reads TGTGCCAGCAGAGTGGGACCAATTTACTTC.

This chain links TRBV11-2 with TRBJ2-7, with TRBD1 as a possible D gene (6 bases). Germline V gene sequence: CDR1 SGHAT, CDR2 FQNNGV. Trimming left V 1 base short and J 3 bases short, with 13 bases between. The CDR3 totals 15 residues. CDR3 amino acids: CASSLGQGPIYEQYF. The CDR3 bases are TGTGCCAGCAGCTTAGGCCAGGGGCCGATCTACGAGCAGTACTTC.

The rearrangement uses TRBV2 and TRBJ2-7, with D maybe TRBD1 (6 bases). Germline values: CDR1 SNHLY, CDR2 FYNNEI. Trimming removed 0 bases at V and 1 base at J, with 10 bases between. CDR3 size: 15 residues. CDR3 loop: CASSEALQGSYEQYF. In nucleotides, the CDR3 is TGTGCCAGCAGTGAAGCGCTTCAGGGGTCCTACGAGCAGTACTTC.

V gene TRBV7-9 combines with J gene TRBJ2-7, with 7 bases fitting TRBD2. The germline CDR1 and CDR2 sequences are SEHNR and FQNEAQ (reference sequence). The CDR3 is made up of 17 amino acids. V lost 3 bases, J lost 0 bases, and 11 bases stayed unmatched. CDR3: CASSFERVSGDSYEQYF. DNA for the CDR3: TGTGCCAGCAGCTTTGAGAGGGTGAGCGGGGACTCCTACGAGCAGTACTTC.

This clone occurred once. V is TRBV10-3 and J is TRBJ2-7; D may be TRBD1 or TRBD2 (6 bases each). V was shortened by 11 bases and J by 4 bases, with 18 bases between the two germline ends. The CDR3 runs to 13 residues. The germline V gene has CDR1 ENHRY and CDR2 SYGVKD. The DNA for the CDR3 is TGTGCCGGCGGGACATCCAATACGTACGAGCAGTACTTC. This translates into CAGGTSNTYEQYF.

This clone was recorded once. The J gene is TRBJ2-7, the V gene TRBV7-9; D perhaps matches TRBD1 (6 bases). The V gene's germline CDR1 is SEHNR and CDR2 FQNEAQ (reference sequence). Trimming removed 5 bases at V and 3 bases at J, with 14 bases between. This CDR3 has 14 residues. The CDR3 protein is CASSPRDIGYEQYF. DNA of the CDR3: TGTGCCAGCAGCCCGAGGGACATAGGCTACGAGCAGTACTTC.

This chain joins TRBV18 and TRBJ2-4, with TRBD1 matching 9 bases. From germline, CDR1 is KGHSH and CDR2 LQKENI. Trimming took 4 bases from V and 15 from J; bases not matched to a gene: 10. This CDR3 comprises 13 residues. The CDR3 DNA reads TGTGCCAGCTCACAGGACAGGGGATCAGAGCGGTACTTC. As protein: CASSQDRGSERYF.

J is TRBJ2-5 and V is TRBV9, with D tentatively TRBD2 (5 bases). The germline gives CDR1 SGDLS, CDR2 YYNGEE. The CDR3 is made up of 15 amino acids. The V gene lost 0 bases and the J gene lost 1 base, with 10 bases spanning the gap. Here the CDR3 DNA reads TGTGCCAGCAGCGTAGCATTAAGCGGCCAAGAGACCCAGTACTTC. Amino acid sequence: CASSVALSGQETQYF.

This clone was seen just once. The chain carries TRBV6-1 and TRBJ2-5; 14 nucleotides align to TRBD2. Germline loops: CDR1 MNHNS, CDR2 SASEGT. The CDR3 covers 15 residues. Trimming took 4 bases from V and 4 from J; bases not matched to a gene: 2. This CDR3 reads CASSGLAGGPETQYF. The CDR3 DNA follows: TGTGCCAGCAGTGGACTAGCGGGAGGGCCAGAGACCCAGTACTTC.

The sample holds one count of this clone. J is TRBJ1-1 and V is TRBV27, with D tentatively TRBD1 (6 bases). This CDR3 is 13 amino acids long. CDR1 and CDR2 from the germline V gene are MNHEY and SMNVEV (reference sequence). V was cut by 3 bases and J by 8 bases, with 13 bases left in between. DNA for the CDR3: TGTGCCAGCAGTTTGCAGGGGACCTCCGAAGCTTTCTTT. Translation gives CASSLQGTSEAFF.

The chain combines TRBV29-1 with TRBJ2-5, with D perhaps TRBD1 or TRBD2 (5 bases each). The V end was cut by 3 bases, the J end by 5 bases, with 13 bases between. The CDR3 runs 13 residues. Germline V gene data show CDR1 as SQVTM and CDR2 as ANQGSEA. The CDR3 loop is CSVEWGMVETQYF. The CDR3 coding sequence is TGCAGCGTTGAGTGGGGGATGGTGGAGACCCAGTACTTC. The whole variable domain, filled in from reference TRBV29-1 and TRBJ2-5, reads SAVISQKPSRDICQRGTSLTIQCQVDSQVTMMFWYRQQPGQSLTLIATANQGSEATYESGFVIDKFPISRPNLTFSTLTVSNMSPEDSSIYLCSVEWGMVETQYFGPGTRLLVL.

This chain links TRBV30 with TRBJ1-1; the D gene is possibly TRBD1 (6 bases). Germline V gene data show CDR1 as GTSNPN and CDR2 as SVGIG (reference sequence). This CDR3 comprises 13 residues. V shed 3 bases and J shed 4 bases, with 12 bases lying between them. The CDR3, as DNA: TGTGCCTGGAGCATGGGGGGGCCCACTGAAGCTTTCTTT. This gives the protein CAWSMGGPTEAFF.

The V gene is TRBV7-9, the J gene TRBJ1-4; D unresolved. V lost 5 bases and J 6 bases, leaving 10 bases between the germline ends. Per germline, CDR1 SEHNR and CDR2 FQNEAQ (reference sequence). The CDR3 loop spans 13 amino acids. DNA of the CDR3: TGTGCCAGCAGCCTCGGGGAAGATGAAAAACTGTTTTTT. It codes for CASSLGEDEKLFF.

The chain is built from TRBV7-3 and TRBJ2-1, with 8 bases that match TRBD2. The CDR3 has 16 residues. The V gene end was trimmed by 5 bases and the J gene end by 8 bases; junction bases not matched to a gene: 14. Germline CDR1 and CDR2: SGHTA and FQGTGA. CDR3 sequence (DNA): TGTGCCAGCAGCCTTCCTGAGGGGACTAGTAGCCATGAGCAGTTCTTC. Translated: CASSLPEGTSSHEQFF.

The sample holds one count of this clone. The CDR3: CASRRLAGTDTQYF. The CDR3 DNA is TGTGCCAGCCGAAGACTAGCTGGCACAGATACGCAGTATTTT. This chain joins TRBV2 and TRBJ2-3; the match to TRBD2 covers 7 bases. In germline, CDR1 is SNHLY, CDR2 FYNNEI. The length of the CDR3 is 14 residues. J lost 1 base, V lost 8 bases, and 6 bases had no gene match.

The chain employs TRBV2 and TRBJ1-4; D call uncertain. The germline gives CDR1 SNHLY, CDR2 FYNNEI. There are 14 residues in the CDR3. V was pared by 2 bases and J by 7 bases, with 11 bases between. The CDR3 nucleotides read TGTGCCAGCAGTGAAAGGCCGGGTGCTGAAAAACTGTTTTTT. It specifies CASSERPGAEKLFF.

The DNA of the CDR3 is TGCGCCAGCAGCCAACGGGGGGATTACAATGAGCAGTTCTTC. This gives the protein CASSQRGDYNEQFF. The chain employs TRBV4-1 and TRBJ2-1; 7 bases are shared with TRBD2. V trimming: 2 bases; J trimming: 4 bases; junction bases outside the gene matches: 2. CDR1 MGHRA and CDR2 YSYEKL come from the germline V gene. The CDR3 has 14 amino acids.

The chain combines TRBV2 with TRBJ2-7, with D tentatively TRBD2 (6 bases). The germline V gene encodes CDR1 SNHLY and CDR2 FYNNEI. V was clipped by 6 bases and J by 2 bases, with 17 bases between them. The CDR3 is made up of 15 amino acids. For the CDR3, the DNA is TGTGCCAGCAGCGAACCCGGGACGGGAGCCTACGAGCAGTACTTC. Translating it yields CASSEPGTGAYEQYF.

The genes are TRBV27 and TRBJ1-3, with 9 nucleotides matching TRBD1. The CDR3 has 15 residues. V shed 6 bases and J 2 bases; nucleotides not matched to a gene: 5. The germline CDR1 and CDR2 sequences are MNHEY and SMNVEV (reference sequence). The CDR3 loop is CASSITGGTGNTIYF. DNA for the CDR3: TGTGCCAGCAGCATAACAGGGGGCACTGGAAACACCATATATTTT.

V is TRBV2 and J is TRBJ2-3; a weak D match, TRBD2 (6 bases). CDR1 is SNHLY and CDR2 is FYNNEI in the germline V gene. This CDR3 region has 13 residues. Deletions cut 3 bases from V and 7 bases from J, with 11 bases between. The CDR3 region is CASSDNGGYTQYF. CDR3 bases: TGTGCCAGCAGTGATAACGGGGGTTATACGCAGTATTTT.

J is TRBJ2-7 and V is TRBV25-1, with 11 bases aligning to TRBD1. Per the germline V gene, CDR1 is MGHDK and CDR2 is SYGVNS. V shed 3 bases and J 3 bases; nucleotides not matched to a gene: 7. CDR3 length: 16 amino acids. As DNA, the CDR3 is TGTGCCAGCAGTGACCCAGGGACAGGGGGACTCTACGAGCAGTACTTC. This translates into CASSDPGTGGLYEQYF.

The genes are TRBV7-9 and TRBJ2-5, with a weak D call TRBD1 (7 bases). The length of the CDR3 is 13 residues. V lost 4 bases to trimming and J lost 2 bases, with 8 bases between them. Germline V CDR1 and CDR2: SEHNR, FQNEAQ (reference sequence). CDR3 protein: CASSSGGQETQYF. In nucleotides, the CDR3 is TGTGCCAGCAGCTCAGGGGGGCAAGAGACCCAGTACTTC.